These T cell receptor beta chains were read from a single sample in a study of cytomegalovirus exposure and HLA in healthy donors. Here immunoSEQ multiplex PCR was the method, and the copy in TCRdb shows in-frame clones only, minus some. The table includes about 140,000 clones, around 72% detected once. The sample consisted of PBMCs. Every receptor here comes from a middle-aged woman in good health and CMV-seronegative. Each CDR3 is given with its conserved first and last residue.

CDR3 protein: CASSLGGKEAFF
J gene: TRBJ1-1
V gene: TRBV5-4
CDR3 length: 12

CDR3 protein: CASSIDTGATYNEQFF
J gene: TRBJ2-1
V gene: TRBV19
CDR3 length: 16

CDR3 protein: CASSFKSIRAPTNEKLFF
J gene: TRBJ1-4
V gene: TRBV27
CDR3 length: 18

CDR3 protein: CASSQDRMTRDEKLFF
J gene: TRBJ1-4
V gene: TRBV4-1
CDR3 length: 16

CDR3 protein: CASSPPGQGRNEQFF
J gene: TRBJ2-1
V gene: TRBV14
CDR3 length: 15

CDR3 protein: CASSEQGPNTEAFF
J gene: TRBJ1-1
V gene: TRBV4-3
CDR3 length: 14

CDR3 protein: CASSFAQGAQGEAFF
J gene: TRBJ1-1
V gene: TRBV7-2
CDR3 length: 15

CDR3 protein: CASSLAMDMNYGYTF
J gene: TRBJ1-2
V gene: TRBV5-1
CDR3 length: 15

CDR3 protein: CSAKGTGVGVRLFF
J gene: TRBJ2-2
V gene: TRBV29-1
CDR3 length: 14

CDR3 protein: CASSFGTGDSPLHF
J gene: TRBJ1-6
V gene: TRBV18
CDR3 length: 14

CDR3 protein: CASSLAAGFYNEQFF
J gene: TRBJ2-1
V gene: TRBV7-3
CDR3 length: 15

CDR3 protein: CASSLVQGLNGEQFF
J gene: TRBJ2-1
V gene: TRBV7-2
CDR3 length: 15

CDR3 protein: CASSQRGDTDTQYF
J gene: TRBJ2-3
V gene: TRBV19
CDR3 length: 14

CDR3 protein: CASSPLRQKRITKHYGYTF
J gene: TRBJ1-2
V gene: TRBV4-3
CDR3 length: 19

CDR3 protein: CASSSRGHGYTF
J gene: TRBJ1-2
V gene: TRBV7-6
CDR3 length: 12

CDR3 protein: CASSSRTGSTDTQYF
J gene: TRBJ2-3
V gene: TRBV5-1
CDR3 length: 15

CDR3 protein: CASSPSRTSGAFQETQYF
J gene: TRBJ2-5
V gene: TRBV9
CDR3 length: 18

CDR3 protein: CASTGYNSPLHF
J gene: TRBJ1-6
V gene: TRBV27
CDR3 length: 12

CDR3 protein: CASSLLAGGINEQFF
J gene: TRBJ2-1
V gene: TRBV28
CDR3 length: 15

CDR3 protein: CASSVGGLNQPQHF
J gene: TRBJ1-5
V gene: TRBV9
CDR3 length: 14

CDR3 protein: CASSQRLAGIYNEQFF
J gene: TRBJ2-1
V gene: TRBV7-6
CDR3 length: 16

CDR3 protein: CASSPQVAGEFYEQYF
J gene: TRBJ2-7
V gene: TRBV14
CDR3 length: 16

CDR3 protein: CASSNRRQGSDTQYF
J gene: TRBJ2-3
V gene: TRBV11-3
CDR3 length: 15

CDR3 protein: CASSPLGGQENIQYF
J gene: TRBJ2-4
V gene: TRBV9
CDR3 length: 15

CDR3 protein: CASSRIGTAMNTEAFF
J gene: TRBJ1-1
V gene: TRBV4-1
CDR3 length: 16

CDR3 protein: CASSAGFPNYGYTF
J gene: TRBJ1-2
V gene: TRBV2
CDR3 length: 14

CDR3 protein: CASSLSSQAQNTEAFF
J gene: TRBJ1-1
V gene: TRBV5-1
CDR3 length: 16

CDR3 protein: CASSPTGGQGYTF
J gene: TRBJ1-2
V gene: TRBV27
CDR3 length: 13

CDR3 protein: CASSGGDVTEAFF
J gene: TRBJ1-1
V gene: TRBV5-4
CDR3 length: 13

CDR3 protein: CASSQDRGYGGGYGYTF
J gene: TRBJ1-2
V gene: TRBV4-2
CDR3 length: 17

CDR3 protein: CAISLDRESGNTIYF
J gene: TRBJ1-3
V gene: TRBV10-3
CDR3 length: 15

CDR3 protein: CASSLQSGANVLTF
J gene: TRBJ2-6
V gene: TRBV7-8
CDR3 length: 14

CDR3 protein: CASRGTGRGITEAFF
J gene: TRBJ1-1
V gene: TRBV27
CDR3 length: 15

CDR3 protein: CATKGRGGNQPQHF
J gene: TRBJ1-5
V gene: TRBV2
CDR3 length: 14

CDR3 protein: CASSLGLPDTQYF
J gene: TRBJ2-3
V gene: TRBV11-2
CDR3 length: 13

CDR3 protein: CASNQGSRPDGYTF
J gene: TRBJ1-2
V gene: TRBV5-4
CDR3 length: 14

CDR3 protein: CASSQAQGRGEQFF
J gene: TRBJ2-1
V gene: TRBV4-1
CDR3 length: 14